A selection of T cell receptor beta chains follows, all from one sample in a study of blood T cell repertoires in COVID-19. Sequencing was performed with immunoSEQ multiplex PCR; in TCRdb, only in-frame clones are kept and a portion is missing. The sample lists tens of thousands of clones, around 79% occurring once. Sequencing was done on a sample of peripheral blood. The receptors originated from a man aged 80 or over with acute or convalescent COVID-19. Both conserved end residues are part of each CDR3. D genes are given only for firm matches. The size of a clone is reported for some rows only, either as once, few or many, or as a class for expanded clones.

TGTGCCAGCAGTTCACTCAGACAGGGCTACGAGCAGTACTTC	CASSSLRQGYEQYF	.	TRBD1	TRBJ2-7	TRBV27
TGTGCCAGTAGTCCACTAGCGGGGGACTCCTACGAGCAGTACTTC	CASSPLAGDSYEQYF	.	TRBD2	TRBJ2-7	TRBV19
TGTGCCAGCAGGCCAGGACAGCTTGAGCAGTACTTC	CASRPGQLEQYF	.	.	TRBJ2-7	TRBV12-3/TRBV12-4
TGTGCCAGTAGTATGCAGTCGGGGGGGCTCGCCTACAATGAGCAGTTCTTC	CASSMQSGGLAYNEQFF	.	TRBD2	TRBJ2-1	TRBV19
TGCGCCAGCAGAGCATCGCAGGGCGGCTATGGCTACACCTTC	CASRASQGGYGYTF	.	.	TRBJ1-2	TRBV5-1
TGTGCCAGCAGCTTAGGACAGGGTGGTGGCTACACCTTC	CASSLGQGGGYTF	.	TRBD1	TRBJ1-2	TRBV7-3
TGTGCCAGCAGCCCCTCGGCGGTACTGTTTAATGAAAAACTGTTTTTT	CASSPSAVLFNEKLFF	.	.	TRBJ1-4	TRBV25-1
TGCAGCGTTGTGTCGAGAGGGGGAGAGACCCAGTACTTC	CSVVSRGGETQYF	.	.	TRBJ2-5	TRBV29-1
TGTGCCAGCTCACCAAGGGACAGGGGAAGCACAGATACGCAGTATTTT	CASSPRDRGSTDTQYF	.	TRBD1	TRBJ2-3	TRBV18
TGTGCCAGCAGCTTAGAACTAGGCAATTCCTACGAGCAGTACTTC	CASSLELGNSYEQYF	.	.	TRBJ2-7	TRBV11-1
TGTGCCAGCAGCCACCCCCAGGGCGGCTACACCTTC	CASSHPQGGYTF	few	.	TRBJ1-2	TRBV3-1/TRBV3-2
TGCGCCAGCAGCCCGTCGGGAGTCCTCTCCTACGAGCAGTACTTC	CASSPSGVLSYEQYF	.	.	TRBJ2-7	TRBV5-1
TGTGCCAGCAGTTACGGACAGGCTGACGAGACCCAGTACTTC	CASSYGQADETQYF	.	TRBD1	TRBJ2-5	TRBV6-2/TRBV6-3
TGTGCCAGCAGCTTGCAGCGGGGGGGCCCGTCAGATACGCAGTATTTT	CASSLQRGGPSDTQYF	once	TRBD2	TRBJ2-3	TRBV5-4
TGTGCCAGCAGCAGCCGGGACAGGGGCATGTCAGAGACCCAGTACTTC	CASSSRDRGMSETQYF	.	TRBD1	TRBJ2-5	TRBV5-4
TGTGCCAGCAGATCCACAGCGGGCACTGAAGCTTTCTTT	CASRSTAGTEAFF	.	.	TRBJ1-1	TRBV28
TGCGCCAGCAGCTTGGGCTATGGAGGTACCAGCTCCTACGAGCAGTACTTC	CASSLGYGGTSSYEQYF	once	.	TRBJ2-7	TRBV5-1
TGTGCCAGCAGCGTTGGACAGGATAGTGCCTACGAGCAGTACTTC	CASSVGQDSAYEQYF	few	TRBD1	TRBJ2-7	TRBV9
TGTGCCAGCAGTTCCACGAGTGAACAGCCCCAGCATTTT	CASSSTSEQPQHF	.	.	TRBJ1-5	TRBV12-3/TRBV12-4
TGCGCCAGCAGTGAGGGAGTAGCGGGGGGCCGGGCAGATACGCAGTATTTT	CASSEGVAGGRADTQYF	.	TRBD2	TRBJ2-3	TRBV10-2
TGTGCCAGAAGCTTGATCCTAGAGGTTCACAGGGGGCGCAGGGAGACCCAGTACTTC	CARSLILEVHRGRRETQYF	.	TRBD1	TRBJ2-5	TRBV5-3
TGTGCCAGCAGCACAGGTGGGTGGACAGATACGCAGTATTTT	CASSTGGWTDTQYF	.	.	TRBJ2-3	TRBV9
TGTGCCAGCAGCGTAGCGGGGGGGCCTACAGATACGCAGTATTTT	CASSVAGGPTDTQYF	.	TRBD2	TRBJ2-3	TRBV9
TGTGCCAGCAGCGCCGAGGGCGGGGATGGCTACACCTTC	CASSAEGGDGYTF	.	.	TRBJ1-2	TRBV7-3
TGTGCCAGCAGTGGAAGGACGGGAGGTGAAAAACTGTTTTTT	CASSGRTGGEKLFF	.	.	TRBJ1-4	TRBV2
TGTGCCAGCTCACCACCTTCCCAGGGGTATTCACCCCTCCACTTT	CASSPPSQGYSPLHF	.	.	TRBJ1-6	TRBV18
TGCAGCGTCATCGACACGAATAGCAATCAGCCCCAGCATTTT	CSVIDTNSNQPQHF	once	.	TRBJ1-5	TRBV29-1
TGTGCCAGCAGCAACACCGGGAGCCCTCAAGCTGGCTACACCTTC	CASSNTGSPQAGYTF	.	.	TRBJ1-2	TRBV7-2
TGTGCCAGCAGCTTGTGGGCGCAGTACGAGCAGTACTTC	CASSLWAQYEQYF	.	.	TRBJ2-7	TRBV7-2